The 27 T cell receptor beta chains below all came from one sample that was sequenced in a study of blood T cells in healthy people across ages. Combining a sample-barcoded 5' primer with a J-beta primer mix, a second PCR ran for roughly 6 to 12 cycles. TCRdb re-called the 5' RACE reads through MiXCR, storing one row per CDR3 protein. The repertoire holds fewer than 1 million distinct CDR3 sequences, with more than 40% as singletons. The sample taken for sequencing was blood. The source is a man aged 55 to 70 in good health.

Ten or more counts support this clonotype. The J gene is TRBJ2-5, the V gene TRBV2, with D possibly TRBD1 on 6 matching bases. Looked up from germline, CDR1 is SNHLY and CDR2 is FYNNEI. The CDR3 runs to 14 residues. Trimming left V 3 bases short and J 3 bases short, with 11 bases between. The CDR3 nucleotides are TGTGCCAGCAGTGAGGGGACACGTAAAGAGACCCAGTACTTC. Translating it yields CASSEGTRKETQYF.

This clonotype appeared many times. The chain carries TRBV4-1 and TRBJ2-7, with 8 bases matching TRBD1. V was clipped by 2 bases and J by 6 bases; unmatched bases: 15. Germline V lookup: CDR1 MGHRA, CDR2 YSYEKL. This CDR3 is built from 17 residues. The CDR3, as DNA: TGCGCCAGCAGCCAAATGCCCGGACAGGGCGGATTAGGCGAGCAGTACTTC. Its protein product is CASSQMPGQGGLGEQYF.

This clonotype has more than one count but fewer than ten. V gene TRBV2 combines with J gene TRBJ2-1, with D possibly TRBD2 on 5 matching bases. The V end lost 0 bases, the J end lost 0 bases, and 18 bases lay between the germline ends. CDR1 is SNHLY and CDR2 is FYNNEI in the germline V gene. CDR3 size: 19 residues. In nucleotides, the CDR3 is TGTGCCAGCAGTGAAGCGCAAAGTGGAGAGGGCGCCTCCTACAATGAGCAGTTCTTC. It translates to CASSEAQSGEGASYNEQFF.

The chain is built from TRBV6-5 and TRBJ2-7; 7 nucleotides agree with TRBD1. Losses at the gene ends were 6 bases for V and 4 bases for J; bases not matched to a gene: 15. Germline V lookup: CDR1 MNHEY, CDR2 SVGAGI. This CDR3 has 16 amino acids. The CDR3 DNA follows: TGTGCCAGCAGGAAACATCCTAGACAGGGCCGTTACGAGCAGTACTTC. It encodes CASRKHPRQGRYEQYF.

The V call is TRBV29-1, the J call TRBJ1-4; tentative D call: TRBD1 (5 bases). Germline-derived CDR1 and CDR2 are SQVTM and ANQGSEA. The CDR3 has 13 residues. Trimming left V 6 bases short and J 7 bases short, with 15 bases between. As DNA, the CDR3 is TGCAGCGTCCGGGAAAGGGGCTTTGAAAAACTGTTTTTT. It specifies CSVRERGFEKLFF.

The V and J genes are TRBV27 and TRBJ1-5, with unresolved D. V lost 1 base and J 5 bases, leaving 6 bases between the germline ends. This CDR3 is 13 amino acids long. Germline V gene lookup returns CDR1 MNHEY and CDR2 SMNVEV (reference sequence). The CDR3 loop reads CASSLFLYQPQHF. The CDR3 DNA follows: TGTGCCAGCAGTTTATTCCTGTATCAGCCCCAGCATTTT.

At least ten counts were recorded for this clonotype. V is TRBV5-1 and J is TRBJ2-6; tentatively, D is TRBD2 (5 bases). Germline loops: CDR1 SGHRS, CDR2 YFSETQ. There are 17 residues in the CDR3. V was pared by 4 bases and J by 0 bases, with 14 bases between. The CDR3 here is CASSHTGDSSGANVLTF. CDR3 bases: TGCGCCAGCAGCCATACCGGGGATTCCTCTGGGGCCAACGTCCTGACTTTC.

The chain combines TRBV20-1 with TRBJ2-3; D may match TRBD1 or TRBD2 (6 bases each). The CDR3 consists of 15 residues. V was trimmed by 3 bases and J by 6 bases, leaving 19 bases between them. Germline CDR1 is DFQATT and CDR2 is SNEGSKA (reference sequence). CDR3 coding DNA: TGCAGTGCTAGGGCGGGACATGAGGTAATCGATACGCAGTATTTT. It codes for CSARAGHEVIDTQYF.

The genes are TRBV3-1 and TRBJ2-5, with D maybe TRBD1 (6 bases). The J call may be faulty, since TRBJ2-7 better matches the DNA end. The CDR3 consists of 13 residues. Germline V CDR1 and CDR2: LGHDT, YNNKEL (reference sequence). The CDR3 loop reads CASTEGGPGEQYF. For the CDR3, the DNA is TGTGCCAGCACCGAAGGGGGTCCGGGCGAGCAGTACTTC.

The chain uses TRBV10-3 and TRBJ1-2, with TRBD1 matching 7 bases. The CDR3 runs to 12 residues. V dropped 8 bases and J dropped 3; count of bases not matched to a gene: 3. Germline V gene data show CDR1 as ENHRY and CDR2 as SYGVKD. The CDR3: CAISGTDYGYTF. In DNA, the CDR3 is TGTGCCATCTCCGGGACAGACTATGGCTACACCTTC.

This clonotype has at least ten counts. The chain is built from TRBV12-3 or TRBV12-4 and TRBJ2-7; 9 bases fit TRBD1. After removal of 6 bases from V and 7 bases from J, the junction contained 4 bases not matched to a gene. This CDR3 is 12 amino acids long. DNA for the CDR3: TGTGCCAGCAGCTCGACAGGGGGTGAGCAGTACTTC. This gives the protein CASSSTGGEQYF.

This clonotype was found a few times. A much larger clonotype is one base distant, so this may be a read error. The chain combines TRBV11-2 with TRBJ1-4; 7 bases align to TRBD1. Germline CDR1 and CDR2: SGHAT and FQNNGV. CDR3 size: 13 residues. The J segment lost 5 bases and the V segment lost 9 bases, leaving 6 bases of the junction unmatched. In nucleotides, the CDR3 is TGTGCCAGTGCGGACAGGCAAAATGAAAAACTGTTTTTT. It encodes CASADRQNEKLFF. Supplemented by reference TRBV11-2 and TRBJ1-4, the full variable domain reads EAGVAQSPRYKIIEKRQSVAFWCNPISGHATLYWYQQILGQGPKLLIQFQNNGVVDDSQLPKDRFSAERLKGVDSTLKIQPAKLEDSAVYLCASADRQNEKLFFGSGTQLSVL.

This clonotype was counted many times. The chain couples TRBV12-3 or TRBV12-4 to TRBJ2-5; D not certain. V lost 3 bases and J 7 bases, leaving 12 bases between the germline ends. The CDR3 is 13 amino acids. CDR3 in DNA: TGTGCCAGCAGTTTTCAGAAAGAGACGACCCAGTACTTC. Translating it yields CASSFQKETTQYF.

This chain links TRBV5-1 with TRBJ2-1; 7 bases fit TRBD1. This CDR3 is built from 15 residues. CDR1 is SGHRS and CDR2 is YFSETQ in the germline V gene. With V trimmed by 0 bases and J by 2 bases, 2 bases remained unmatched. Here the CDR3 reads CASSLAGQTYNEQFF. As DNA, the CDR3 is TGCGCCAGCAGCTTGGCGGGACAGACCTACAATGAGCAGTTCTTC.

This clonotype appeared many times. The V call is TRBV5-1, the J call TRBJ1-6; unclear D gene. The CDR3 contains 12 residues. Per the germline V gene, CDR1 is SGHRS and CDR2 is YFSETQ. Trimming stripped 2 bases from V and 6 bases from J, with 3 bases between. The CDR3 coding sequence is TGCGCCAGCAGCTTACTTAATTCACCCCTCCACTTT. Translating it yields CASSLLNSPLHF.

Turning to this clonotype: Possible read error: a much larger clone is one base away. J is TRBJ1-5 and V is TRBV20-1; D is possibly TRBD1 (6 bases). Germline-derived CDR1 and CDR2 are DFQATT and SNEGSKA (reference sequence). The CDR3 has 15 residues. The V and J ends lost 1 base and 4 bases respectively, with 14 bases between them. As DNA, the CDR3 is TGCAGTGCTAGAGGGGCAGGGGTGCCAAATCAGCCCCAGCATTTT. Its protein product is CSARGAGVPNQPQHF.

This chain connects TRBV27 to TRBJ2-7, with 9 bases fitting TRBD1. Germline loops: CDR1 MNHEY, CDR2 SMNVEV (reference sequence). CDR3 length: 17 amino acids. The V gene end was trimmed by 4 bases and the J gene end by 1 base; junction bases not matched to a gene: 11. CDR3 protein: CASSSGLGQGLSYEQYF. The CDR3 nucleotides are TGTGCCAGCAGTTCAGGTCTAGGACAGGGGCTTTCCTACGAGCAGTACTTC.

The CDR3, as DNA: TGCGCCAGCAGCCTGACGGGAGCGGGGGGTTACCAAGAGACCCAGTACTTC. Residues: CASSLTGAGGYQETQYF. The J gene is TRBJ2-5, the V gene TRBV5-1; 9 bases are a match to TRBD2. Per germline, CDR1 SGHRS and CDR2 YFSETQ. Trimming cost V 4 bases and J 0 bases; bases outside gene matches: 10. The CDR3 totals 17 residues.

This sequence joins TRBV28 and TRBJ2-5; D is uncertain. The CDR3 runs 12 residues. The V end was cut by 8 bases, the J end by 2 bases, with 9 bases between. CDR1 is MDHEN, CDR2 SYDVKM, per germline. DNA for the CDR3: TGTGCCAGCGCTGAGCGTCAAGAGACCCAGTACTTC. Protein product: CASAERQETQYF.

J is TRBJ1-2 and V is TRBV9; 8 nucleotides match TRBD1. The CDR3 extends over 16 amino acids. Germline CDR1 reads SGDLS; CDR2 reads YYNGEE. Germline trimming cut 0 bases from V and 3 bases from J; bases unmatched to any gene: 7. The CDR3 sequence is CASSVAVRGQDYGYTF. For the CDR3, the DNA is TGTGCCAGCAGCGTAGCGGTCAGGGGGCAGGACTATGGCTACACCTTC.

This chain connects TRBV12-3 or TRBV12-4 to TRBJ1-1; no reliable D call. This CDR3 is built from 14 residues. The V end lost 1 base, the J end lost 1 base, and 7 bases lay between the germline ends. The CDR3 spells CASSLGEENTEAFF. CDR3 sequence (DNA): TGTGCCAGCAGTTTAGGTGAGGAGAACACTGAAGCTTTCTTT.

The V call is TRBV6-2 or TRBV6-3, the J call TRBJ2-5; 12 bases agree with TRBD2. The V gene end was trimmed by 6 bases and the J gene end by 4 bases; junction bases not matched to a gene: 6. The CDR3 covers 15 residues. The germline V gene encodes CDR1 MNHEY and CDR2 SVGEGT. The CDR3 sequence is CASREPGLAGETQYF. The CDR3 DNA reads TGTGCCAGCAGGGAACCGGGACTAGCGGGAGAGACCCAGTACTTC.

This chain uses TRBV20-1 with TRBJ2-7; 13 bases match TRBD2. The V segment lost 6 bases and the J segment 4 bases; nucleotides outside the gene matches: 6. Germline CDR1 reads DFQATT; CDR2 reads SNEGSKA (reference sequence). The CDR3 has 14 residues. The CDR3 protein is CSAAGTSGVYEQYF. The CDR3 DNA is TGCAGTGCGGCCGGGACTAGCGGGGTTTACGAGCAGTACTTC.

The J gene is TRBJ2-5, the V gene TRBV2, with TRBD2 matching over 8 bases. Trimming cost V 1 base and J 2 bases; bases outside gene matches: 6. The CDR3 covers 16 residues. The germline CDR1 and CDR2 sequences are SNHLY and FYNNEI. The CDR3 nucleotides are TGTGCCAGCAGTGAAGGGTTAGCGGGGATGCAAGAGACCCAGTACTTC. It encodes CASSEGLAGMQETQYF. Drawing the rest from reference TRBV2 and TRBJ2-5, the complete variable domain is EPEVTQTPSHQVTQMGQEVILRCVPISNHLYFYWYRQILGQKVEFLVSFYNNEISEKSEIFDDQFSVERPDGSNFTLKIRSTKLEDSAMYFCASSEGLAGMQETQYFGPGTRLLVL.

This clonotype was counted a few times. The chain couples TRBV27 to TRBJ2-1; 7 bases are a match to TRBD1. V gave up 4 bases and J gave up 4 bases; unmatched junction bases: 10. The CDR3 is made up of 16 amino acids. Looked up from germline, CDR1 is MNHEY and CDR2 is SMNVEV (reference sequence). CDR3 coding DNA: TGTGCCAGCAGTTCCACTCGGACAGGTCCGTACAATGAGCAGTTCTTC. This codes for CASSSTRTGPYNEQFF.

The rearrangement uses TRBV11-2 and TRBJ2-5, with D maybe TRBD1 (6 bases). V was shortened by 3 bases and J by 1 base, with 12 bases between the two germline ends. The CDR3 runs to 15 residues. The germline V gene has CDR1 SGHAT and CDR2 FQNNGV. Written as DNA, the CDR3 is TGTGCCAGCAGCTTGCCGGGACACTTCCAAGAGACCCAGTACTTC. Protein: CASSLPGHFQETQYF.

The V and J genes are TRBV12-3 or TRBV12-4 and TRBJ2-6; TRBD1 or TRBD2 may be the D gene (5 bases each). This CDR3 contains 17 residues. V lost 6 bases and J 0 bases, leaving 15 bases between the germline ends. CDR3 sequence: CASRASGTLSGANVLTF. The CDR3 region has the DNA TGTGCCAGCAGGGCCTCCGGGACCCTCTCTGGGGCCAACGTCCTGACTTTC.